In this sample, the clone carrying this T cell receptor (beta chain) turned up once. Its cognate antigen is unknown. These data originate in a study of T cell responses to AZD1222 COVID-19 vaccine. About the research overall: Second-dose intervals near 4 or 12 weeks were combined.

TCRdb keeps only in-frame clones here, not all; method: immunoSEQ multiplex PCR. The sample includes some 200,000 clones, almost 95% of them seen just once. Study-level results: The study identified only a handful of AZD1222 recipients as seropositive at baseline. Without day 14 samples, only post-peak T cell repertoires were studied. Nearly half of spike-specific TCRs reportedly go after variant regions that carry no mutations.

CDR1 is SNHLY, CDR2 FYNNEI, per germline. This CDR3 has 14 amino acids. V gave up 3 bases and J gave up 9 bases, with 12 bases separating them. V usage is TRBV2 and J usage is TRBJ1-6; D gene uncertain. Sample: peripheral blood, taken on day 0 of AZD1222 vaccination. The sequence was collected from an adult in good health. CDR3 loop: CASSEPGSISPLHF. The CDR3 region has the DNA TGTGCCAGCAGTGAGCCCGGGAGTATTTCACCCCTCCACTTT. Combining the CDR3 with reference TRBV2 and TRBJ1-6 gives the whole variable domain EPEVTQTPSHQVTQMGQEVILRCVPISNHLYFYWYRQILGQKVEFLVSFYNNEISEKSEIFDDQFSVERPDGSNFTLKIRSTKLEDSAMYFCASSEPGSISPLHFGNGTRLTVT.